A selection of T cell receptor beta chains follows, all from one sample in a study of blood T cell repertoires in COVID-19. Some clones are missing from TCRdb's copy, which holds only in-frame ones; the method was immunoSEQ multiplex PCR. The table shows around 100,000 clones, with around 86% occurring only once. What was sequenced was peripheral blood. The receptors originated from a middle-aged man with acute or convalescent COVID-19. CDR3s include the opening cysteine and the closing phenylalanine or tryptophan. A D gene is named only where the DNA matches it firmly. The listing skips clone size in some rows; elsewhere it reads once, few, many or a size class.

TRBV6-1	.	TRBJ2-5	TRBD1	CASSEGTGLETQYF	TGTGCCAGCAGTGAGGGGACAGGGTTGGAGACCCAGTACTTC
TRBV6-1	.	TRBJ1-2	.	CASSEIPPNYGYTF	TGTGCCAGCAGTGAAATCCCTCCCAACTATGGCTACACCTTC
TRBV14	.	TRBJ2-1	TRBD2	CASSHGLVGFDEQFF	TGTGCCAGCAGCCATGGACTAGTGGGGTTCGATGAGCAGTTCTTC
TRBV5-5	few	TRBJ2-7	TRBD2	CASSPGTSGGYEQYF	TGTGCCAGCAGCCCGGGGACTAGCGGGGGCTACGAGCAGTACTTC
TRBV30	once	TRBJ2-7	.	CAWSGVWWGEQYF	TGTGCCTGGAGCGGGGTGTGGTGGGGCGAGCAGTACTTC
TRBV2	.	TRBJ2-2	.	CASRPGQNTGELFF	TGTGCCAGCAGACCGGGACAAAACACCGGGGAGCTGTTTTTT
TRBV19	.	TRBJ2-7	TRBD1	CASSKDRAQYF	TGTGCCAGTAGTAAAGACAGGGCGCAGTACTTC
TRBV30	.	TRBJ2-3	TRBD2	CAWSVGAGEADTQYF	TGTGCCTGGAGTGTGGGAGCGGGAGAGGCAGATACGCAGTATTTT
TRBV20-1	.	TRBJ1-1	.	CSAAGGTEAFF	TGCAGTGCCGCGGGGGGGACTGAAGCTTTCTTT
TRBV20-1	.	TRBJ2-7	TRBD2	CSASFLPGGYEQYF	TGCAGTGCTAGTTTCTTACCGGGAGGCTACGAGCAGTACTTC
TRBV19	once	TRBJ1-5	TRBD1	CASSIRAGTGNQPQHF	TGTGCCAGTAGTATAAGGGCGGGGACAGGGAATCAGCCCCAGCATTTT
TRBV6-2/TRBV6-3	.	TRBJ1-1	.	CASSISWGLNTEAFF	TGTGCCAGCAGCATCAGTTGGGGGCTGAACACTGAAGCTTTCTTT
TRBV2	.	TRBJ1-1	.	CASSDPHRRITEAFF	TGTGCCAGCAGTGACCCCCATAGAAGAATCACTGAAGCTTTCTTT
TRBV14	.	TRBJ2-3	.	CASSQDGPDTQYF	TGTGCCAGCAGCCAAGATGGGCCAGATACGCAGTATTTT
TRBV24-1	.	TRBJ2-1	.	CATSDSGEATYNEQFF	TGTGCCACCAGTGATTCGGGGGAGGCTACCTACAATGAGCAGTTCTTC
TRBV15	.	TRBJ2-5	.	CATSREPSIAETQYF	TGTGCCACCAGCAGAGAGCCTAGTATTGCGGAGACCCAGTACTTC
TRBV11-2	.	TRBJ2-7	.	CASSLALSYEQYF	TGTGCCAGCAGCTTAGCCCTCTCCTACGAGCAGTACTTC
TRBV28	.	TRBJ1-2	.	CASRTTGSYGYTF	TGTGCCAGCAGAACGACAGGAAGCTATGGCTACACCTTC
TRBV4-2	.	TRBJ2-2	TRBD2	CASSQDWVTGTSRPGELFF	TGTGCCAGCAGCCAAGATTGGGTTACCGGGACTAGCCGCCCCGGGGAGCTGTTTTTT
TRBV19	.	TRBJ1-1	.	CASSSSRGSTEAFF	TGTGCCAGTAGCTCCTCTCGGGGGTCCACTGAAGCTTTCTTT
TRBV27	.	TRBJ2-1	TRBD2	CASSFQGLAGGNEQFF	TGTGCCAGCAGTTTTCAGGGACTAGCGGGAGGTAATGAGCAGTTCTTC
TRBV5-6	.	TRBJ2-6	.	CASSLVVWRADSGANVLTF	TGTGCCAGCAGCTTGGTTGTCTGGAGGGCAGACTCTGGGGCCAACGTCCTGACTTTC
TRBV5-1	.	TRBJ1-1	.	CASSLGGGAVTEAFF	TGCGCCAGCAGCTTGGGCGGGGGCGCGGTGACTGAAGCTTTCTTT
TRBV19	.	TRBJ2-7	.	CASRGSYEQYF	TGTGCCAGTAGAGGGAGCTACGAGCAGTACTTC
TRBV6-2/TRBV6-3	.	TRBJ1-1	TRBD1	CASSPQGGQFEAFF	TGTGCCAGCAGTCCGCAAGGGGGACAGTTTGAAGCTTTCTTT
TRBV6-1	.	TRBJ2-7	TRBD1	CASSDLSGTGYYEQYF	TGTGCCAGCAGTGATCTGAGCGGGACAGGGTACTACGAGCAGTACTTC
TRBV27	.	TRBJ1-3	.	CASSLRGEVGNTIYF	TGTGCCAGCAGTTTACGGGGGGAGGTTGGAAACACCATATATTTT
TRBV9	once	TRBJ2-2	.	CASSVGGLARNTGELFF	TGTGCCAGCAGCGTGGGCGGGTTAGCCCGGAACACCGGGGAGCTGTTTTTT
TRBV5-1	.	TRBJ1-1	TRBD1	CASSRGQRNTEAFF	TGCGCCAGCAGCCGGGGACAGAGAAACACTGAAGCTTTCTTT
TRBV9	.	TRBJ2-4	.	CASSVDSPLQAGKNIQYF	TGTGCCAGCAGCGTAGACTCCCCCCTCCAGGCGGGCAAAAACATTCAGTACTTC
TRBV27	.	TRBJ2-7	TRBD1	CASSFYDRGYEQYF	TGTGCCAGCAGTTTCTACGACAGGGGTTACGAGCAGTACTTC
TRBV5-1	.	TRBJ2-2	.	CASSPEARTGELFF	TGCGCCAGCAGCCCCGAGGCCCGAACCGGGGAGCTGTTTTTT
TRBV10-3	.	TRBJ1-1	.	CAIFPRLGGEEDTEAFF	TGTGCCATCTTTCCCCGGCTTGGGGGCGAAGAGGACACTGAAGCTTTCTTT
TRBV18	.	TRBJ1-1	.	CASSPTTEGTEAFF	TGTGCCAGCTCACCCACCACAGAAGGCACTGAAGCTTTCTTT
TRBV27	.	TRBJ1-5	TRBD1	CASSLTGSQPQHF	TGTGCCAGCAGTTTGACAGGGTCTCAGCCCCAGCATTTT
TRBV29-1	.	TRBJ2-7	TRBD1	CSVEVWDRDYEQYF	TGCAGCGTTGAAGTATGGGACAGGGACTACGAGCAGTACTTC
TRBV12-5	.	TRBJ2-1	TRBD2	CASGLGTSGMVYEQFF	TGTGCTAGTGGTTTGGGGACTAGCGGGATGGTTTATGAGCAGTTCTTC
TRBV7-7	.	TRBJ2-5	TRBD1	CASSLSGPGQPWETQYF	TGTGCTAGCAGCTTATCAGGCCCGGGACAGCCTTGGGAGACCCAGTACTTC
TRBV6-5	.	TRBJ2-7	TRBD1	CASRADREEQYF	TGTGCCAGCCGGGCGGACAGGGAAGAGCAGTACTTC
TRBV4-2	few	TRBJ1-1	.	CASSRRSERQAFF	TGTGCCAGCAGCCGTAGATCGGAGCGTCAAGCTTTCTTT
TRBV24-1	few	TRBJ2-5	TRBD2	CATSDPVAGGGKTQYF	TGTGCCACCAGTGATCCCGTAGCGGGAGGGGGAAAGACCCAGTACTTC
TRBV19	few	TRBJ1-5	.	CASSMGGVSNQPQHF	TGTGCCAGTAGTATGGGAGGGGTGAGCAATCAGCCCCAGCATTTT
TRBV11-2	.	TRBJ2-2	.	CASSPRLVNTGELFF	TGTGCCAGCAGCCCTAGACTAGTGAACACCGGGGAGCTGTTTTTT
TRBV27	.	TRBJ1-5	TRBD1	CASSSGQSSNQPQHF	TGTGCCAGCAGTTCGGGACAGAGTAGCAATCAGCCCCAGCATTTT
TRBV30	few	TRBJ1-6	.	CAWKQGNSPLHF	TGTGCCTGGAAGCAGGGGAATTCACCCCTCCACTTT
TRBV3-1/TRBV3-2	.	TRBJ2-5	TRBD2	CASSQPRASGSKTQYF	TGTGCCAGCAGCCAACCGAGGGCTAGCGGGAGCAAGACCCAGTACTTC
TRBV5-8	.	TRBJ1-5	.	CASSLAGGGTSNQPQHF	TGTGCCAGCAGCTTGGCCGGGGGAGGGACAAGCAATCAGCCCCAGCATTTT
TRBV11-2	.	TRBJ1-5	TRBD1	CASSRDRGAGQPQHF	TGTGCCAGCAGCCGAGACAGGGGGGCGGGTCAGCCCCAGCATTTT
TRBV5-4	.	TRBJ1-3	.	CASSLGQQPGNTIYF	TGTGCCAGCAGCTTGGGACAGCAGCCTGGAAACACCATATATTTT
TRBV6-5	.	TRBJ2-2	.	CASSYRGITGELFF	TGTGCCAGCAGTTACCGGGGTATCACCGGGGAGCTGTTTTTT
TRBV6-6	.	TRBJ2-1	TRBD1	CASSYSGQGSPNEQFF	TGTGCCAGCAGTTACTCGGGACAGGGCAGCCCCAATGAGCAGTTCTTC
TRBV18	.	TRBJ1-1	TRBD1	CASSLDRDAEAFF	TGTGCCAGCTCACTTGACAGGGATGCTGAAGCTTTCTTT